The source of this T cell receptor beta chain is a study of shared clonotypes between healthy human individuals. Trimming pared 5 bases from V and 1 base from J, leaving 26 bases between. This CDR3 is built from 19 residues. CDR1 and CDR2 from the germline V gene are SGHDT and YYEEEE. Profiling relied on immunoSEQ multiplex PCR, and the TCRdb table lists in-frame clones only, not all of them. Counted here are about 990,000 clones, about 80% occurring once; the ten biggest clones make up roughly 0.62%. Sequencing was done on a sample of memory CD4+ T cells from PBMCs. Documented subset: CD45RA-negative fraction. The sequence was obtained from a man between 18 and 35 years old in good health. Some clones in this sample may be carry-over from other donors' samples. The chain combines TRBV5-6 with TRBJ2-3, with a weak D call TRBD2 (5 bases). CDR3 in amino acids: CASSGLGDLPLRGTDTQYF. CDR3 bases: TGTGCCAGCAGTGGACTTGGAGACTTGCCTTTAAGAGGCACAGATACGCAGTATTTT. Full variable domain (rest looked up from reference TRBV5-6 and TRBJ2-3): DAGVTQSPTHLIKTRGQQVTLRCSPKSGHDTVSWYQQALGQGPQFIFQYYEEEERQRGNFPDRFSGHQFPNYSSELNVNALLLGDSALYLCASSGLGDLPLRGTDTQYFGPGTRLTVL.